The 15 T cell receptor beta chains presented below share a single source sample, sequenced in a study of shared clonotypes between healthy human individuals. TCRdb keeps only in-frame clones here, not all; method: immunoSEQ multiplex PCR. The sample lists about half a million clones, 77% occurring once. Sequences were obtained from PBMCs. These receptor sequences come from a woman in her forties in good health. Some clones in this sample may be carry-over from other donors' samples.

The V call is TRBV2, the J call TRBJ1-2; D remains ambiguous. Between the trimmed V and J ends, which lost 2 bases and 0 bases, there was a span of 10 bases. The CDR3 has 15 residues. The germline gives CDR1 SNHLY, CDR2 FYNNEI. The CDR3 region is CASSERSAPNYGYTF. Written as DNA, the CDR3 is TGTGCCAGCAGTGAACGGTCAGCCCCTAACTATGGCTACACCTTC.

The sample holds many counts of this clone. The sample has other DNA sequences that encode this CDR3 too. V usage is TRBV4-1 and J usage is TRBJ2-3; 7 nucleotides align to TRBD2. The CDR3 contains 16 residues. Germline-derived CDR1 and CDR2 are MGHRA and YSYEKL. The junction had 8 bases not matched to a gene; V was cut back by 2 bases and J by 3 bases. CDR3: CASSQRVGGKTDTQYF. The DNA for the CDR3 is TGCGCCAGCAGCCAACGCGTGGGAGGGAAGACAGATACGCAGTATTTT.

As for this clone: A read error may produce the germline difference seen at one junction end. The V and J genes are TRBV28 and TRBJ2-2; D might be TRBD2 (7 bases). This CDR3 is 17 amino acids long. Germline lookup yields CDR1 MDHEN and CDR2 SYDVKM. The chain's CDR3 is CASSWSPAGANTGGLFF. As DNA, the CDR3 is TGTGCCAGCAGTTGGTCACCGGCGGGAGCGAACACCGGGGGGCTGTTTTTC.

This sequence joins TRBV4-3 and TRBJ1-2; 7 bases fit TRBD1. Germline trimming cut 5 bases from V and 1 base from J; bases unmatched to any gene: 7. CDR3 size: 15 residues. CDR1 and CDR2 (germline): LGHNA, YSLEER. The CDR3: CASSGTAGYNYGYTF. DNA for the CDR3: TGCGCCAGCAGCGGGACAGCGGGGTATAACTATGGCTACACCTTC.

This clone has just a few counts. This sequence joins TRBV14 and TRBJ2-7, with 14 bases lining up with TRBD2. CDR3 size: 17 residues. V shed 3 bases, J shed 6 bases, and the junction held 10 bases outside the gene matches. Looked up from germline, CDR1 is SGHDN and CDR2 is FVKESK. CDR3 loop: CASSQRPTSGGVSEQYF. CDR3 DNA sequence: TGTGCCAGCAGCCAGCGCCCGACTAGCGGGGGGGTGAGCGAGCAGTACTTC.

Worth noting for this clone: A much larger clone lies a single base off, so this may be a read error. Other DNA sequences in the sample encode the same CDR3. The chain joins TRBV30 to TRBJ2-3; 7 bases map to TRBD1. Germline V gives CDR1 GTSNPN, CDR2 SVGIG (reference sequence). J lost 3 bases, V lost 5 bases, and 14 bases had no gene match. The CDR3 is 16 residues long. The CDR3 is CAWGTGEGASTDTQYF. The CDR3, as DNA: TGTGCCTGGGGGACCGGAGAGGGGGCTTCAACAGATACGCAGTATTTT.

The V and J genes are TRBV6-1 and TRBJ1-4, with 8 bases lining up with TRBD1. This CDR3 has 15 residues. V lost 1 base, J lost 8 bases, and 6 bases stayed unmatched. Germline CDR1 MNHNS, CDR2 SASEGT. Here the CDR3 DNA reads TGTGCCAGCAGTGAAGGACAGGGGAGAGGGGAAAAACTGTTTTTT. Amino acids: CASSEGQGRGEKLFF.

The rearrangement uses TRBV6-1 and TRBJ1-2; possibly TRBD1 for D (6 bases). The CDR3 spans 13 residues. The V gene lost 4 bases and the J gene lost 2 bases, with 8 bases spanning the gap. Germline V gene data show CDR1 as MNHNS and CDR2 as SASEGT. CDR3 DNA: TGTGCCAGCAGTGCGGGGGCAAACTATGGCTACACCTTC. This codes for CASSAGANYGYTF.

Comments on this clone: The likely explanation is a read error, given a far larger clone one base away. The rearrangement uses TRBV4-2 and TRBJ1-5, with D possibly being TRBD1 (6 bases). The CDR3 consists of 15 residues. Germline CDR1 reads LGHNA; CDR2 reads YNFKEQ. V gave up 0 bases and J gave up 9 bases, with 15 bases separating them. CDR3 in DNA: TGTGCCAGCAGCCAAGATGAGGGGGGCCATCGGCCCCAGCATTTT. It specifies CASSQDEGGHRPQHF.

The chain is built from TRBV6-1 and TRBJ2-5, with D possibly TRBD1 on 5 matching bases. Trimming took off 1 base at V and 0 bases at J, with 9 bases between the two ends. The germline V gene has CDR1 MNHNS and CDR2 SASEGT. CDR3 length equals 15 residues. The CDR3 sequence: CASSEDRLYQETQYF. CDR3 sequence (DNA): TGTGCCAGCAGTGAAGACAGGCTCTACCAAGAGACCCAGTACTTC.

This chain joins TRBV2 and TRBJ2-7; D may be TRBD1 (6 bases). The CDR3 is 13 amino acids. V was trimmed by 4 bases and J by 1 base, leaving 8 bases between them. Germline lookup yields CDR1 SNHLY and CDR2 FYNNEI. Written as DNA, the CDR3 is TGTGCCAGCAGTGTTCAGGGGTCCTACGAGCAGTACTTC. Translating it yields CASSVQGSYEQYF.

In the case of this clone: A read error is likely here: a far larger clone is one base away. The rearrangement joins TRBV15 to TRBJ2-7; 11 nucleotides agree with TRBD2. This CDR3 is built from 15 residues. After removal of 2 bases from V and 3 bases from J, the junction contained 3 bases not matched to a gene. Germline V gene sequence: CDR1 LNHNV, CDR2 YYDKDF (reference sequence). In DNA, the CDR3 is TGTGCCACCAGCAGACTAGCGGGAGGCAGCTACGAGCAGTACTTC. Its protein product is CATSRLAGGSYEQYF. The full variable domain, rest sourced from reference TRBV15 and TRBJ2-7, is DAMVIQNPRYQVTQFGKPVTLSCSQTLNHNVMYWYQQKSSQAPKLLFHYYDKDFNNEADTPDNFQSRRPNTSFCFLDIRSPGLGDTAMYLCATSRLAGGSYEQYFGPGTRLTVT.

This clone was recorded once. The rearrangement joins TRBV5-1 to TRBJ1-2; D is perhaps TRBD1 (6 bases). Germline V gene lookup returns CDR1 SGHRS and CDR2 YFSETQ. CDR3 length equals 15 residues. The V and J ends lost 3 bases and 4 bases respectively, with 16 bases between them. In DNA, the CDR3 is TGCGCCAGCAGCTCCTTCACAGGGACCCCCTATGGCTACACCTTC. Its translation is CASSSFTGTPYGYTF. The complete variable domain, with remaining parts taken from reference TRBV5-1 and TRBJ1-2, reads KAGVTQTPRYLIKTRGQQVTLSCSPISGHRSVSWYQQTPGQGLQFLFEYFSETQRNKGNFPGRFSGRQFSNSRSEMNVSTLELGDSALYLCASSSFTGTPYGYTFGSGTRLTVV.

The chain joins TRBV28 to TRBJ1-2; possibly TRBD1 for D (5 bases). This CDR3 has 15 amino acids. Germline V gene lookup returns CDR1 MDHEN and CDR2 SYDVKM. Trimming removed 3 bases at V and 8 bases at J, with 19 bases between. CDR3 in DNA: TGTGCCAGCAGTTTTCCGGAGAGGCAGGGTATAGGCTACACCTTC. Protein: CASSFPERQGIGYTF.

Notes on this clone: Possible read error: a much larger clone is one base away. Within the sample, other DNA sequences also encode this same CDR3. CDR3 in amino acids: CASSFYQILSGPTAYEQYF. CDR3 nucleotide sequence: TGTGCCAGCAGTTTTTATCAAATTCTTAGTGGGCCTACCGCCTACGAGCAGTACTTC. V gene TRBV28 combines with J gene TRBJ2-5; no clear D. The assigned J gene may be wrong: the sequence end matches TRBJ2-7 better. The CDR3 has 19 amino acids. Germline loops: CDR1 MDHEN, CDR2 SYDVKM.